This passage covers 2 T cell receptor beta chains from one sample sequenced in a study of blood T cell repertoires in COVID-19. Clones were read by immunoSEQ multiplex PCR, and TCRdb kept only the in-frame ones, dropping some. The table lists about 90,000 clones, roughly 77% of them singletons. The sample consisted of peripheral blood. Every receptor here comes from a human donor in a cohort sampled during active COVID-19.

The CDR3 region is CASSVDVGAYYGYTF. The CDR3 region has the DNA TGTGCCAGCAGCGTAGATGTCGGAGCATACTATGGCTACACCTTC. The chain has TRBV9 and TRBJ1-2; D unclear. The CDR3 length is 15 residues. The V gene lost 0 bases and the J gene lost 3 bases, with 12 bases spanning the gap. Germline V gene sequence: CDR1 SGDLS, CDR2 YYNGEE.

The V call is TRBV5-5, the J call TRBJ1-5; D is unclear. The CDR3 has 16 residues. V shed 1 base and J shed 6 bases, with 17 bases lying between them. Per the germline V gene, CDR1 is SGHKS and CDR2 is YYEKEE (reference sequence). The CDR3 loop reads CASSLLAGEVPQPQHF. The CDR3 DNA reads TGTGCCAGCAGCTTGTTGGCCGGAGAGGTGCCTCAGCCCCAGCATTTT. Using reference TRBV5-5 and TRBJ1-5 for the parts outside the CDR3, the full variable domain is DAGVTQSPTHLIKTRGQQVTLRCSPISGHKSVSWYQQVLGQGPQFIFQYYEKEERGRGNFPDRFSARQFPNYSSELNVNALLLGDSALYLCASSLLAGEVPQPQHFGDGTRLSIL.